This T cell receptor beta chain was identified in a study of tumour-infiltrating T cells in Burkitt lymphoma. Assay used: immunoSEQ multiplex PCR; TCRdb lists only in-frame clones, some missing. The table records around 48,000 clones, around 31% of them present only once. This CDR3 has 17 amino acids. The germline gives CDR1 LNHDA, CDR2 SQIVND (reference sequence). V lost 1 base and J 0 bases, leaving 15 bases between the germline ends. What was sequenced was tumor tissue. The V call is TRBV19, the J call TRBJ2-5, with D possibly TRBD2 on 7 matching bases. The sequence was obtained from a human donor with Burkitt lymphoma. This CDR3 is CASSIVGGLADQETQYF. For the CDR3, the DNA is TGTGCCAGTAGTATAGTGGGGGGCCTAGCGGACCAAGAGACCCAGTACTTC.